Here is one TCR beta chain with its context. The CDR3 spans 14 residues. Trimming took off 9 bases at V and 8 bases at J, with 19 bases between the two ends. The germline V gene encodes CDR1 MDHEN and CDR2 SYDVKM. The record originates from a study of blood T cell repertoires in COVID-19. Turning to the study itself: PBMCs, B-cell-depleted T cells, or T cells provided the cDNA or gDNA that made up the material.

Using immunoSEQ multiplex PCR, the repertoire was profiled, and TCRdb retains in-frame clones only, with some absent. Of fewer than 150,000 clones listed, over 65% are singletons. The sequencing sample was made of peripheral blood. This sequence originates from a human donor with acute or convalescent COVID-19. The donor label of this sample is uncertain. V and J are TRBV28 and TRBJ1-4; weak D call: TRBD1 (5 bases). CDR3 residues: CASSDVWGNEKLFF. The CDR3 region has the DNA TGTGCCAGTTCGGATGTTTGGGGCAACGAAAAACTGTTTTTT.